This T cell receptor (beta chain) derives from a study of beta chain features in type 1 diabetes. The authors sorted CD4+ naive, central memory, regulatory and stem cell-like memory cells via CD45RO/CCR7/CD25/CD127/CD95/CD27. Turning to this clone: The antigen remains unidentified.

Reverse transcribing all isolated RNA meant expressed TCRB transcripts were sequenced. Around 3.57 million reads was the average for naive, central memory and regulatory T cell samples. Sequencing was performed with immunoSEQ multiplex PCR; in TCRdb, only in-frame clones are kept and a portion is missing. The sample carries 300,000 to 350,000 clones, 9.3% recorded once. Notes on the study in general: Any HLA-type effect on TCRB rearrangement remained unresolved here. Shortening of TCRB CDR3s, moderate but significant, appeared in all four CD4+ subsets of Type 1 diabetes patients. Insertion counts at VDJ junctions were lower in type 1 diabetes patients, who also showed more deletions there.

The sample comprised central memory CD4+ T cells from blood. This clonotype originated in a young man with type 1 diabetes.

CDR3 residues: CASSWDRNTEAFF. In DNA, the CDR3 is TGTGCCAGCAGCTGGGACAGAAACACTGAAGCTTTCTTT. This sequence joins TRBV7-2 and TRBJ1-1; 7 positions match TRBD1. CDR3 length: 13 residues. Trimming at V came to 4 bases and at J to 2 bases, leaving 1 base not matched to a gene. Germline CDR1 is SGHTA and CDR2 is FQGNSA.